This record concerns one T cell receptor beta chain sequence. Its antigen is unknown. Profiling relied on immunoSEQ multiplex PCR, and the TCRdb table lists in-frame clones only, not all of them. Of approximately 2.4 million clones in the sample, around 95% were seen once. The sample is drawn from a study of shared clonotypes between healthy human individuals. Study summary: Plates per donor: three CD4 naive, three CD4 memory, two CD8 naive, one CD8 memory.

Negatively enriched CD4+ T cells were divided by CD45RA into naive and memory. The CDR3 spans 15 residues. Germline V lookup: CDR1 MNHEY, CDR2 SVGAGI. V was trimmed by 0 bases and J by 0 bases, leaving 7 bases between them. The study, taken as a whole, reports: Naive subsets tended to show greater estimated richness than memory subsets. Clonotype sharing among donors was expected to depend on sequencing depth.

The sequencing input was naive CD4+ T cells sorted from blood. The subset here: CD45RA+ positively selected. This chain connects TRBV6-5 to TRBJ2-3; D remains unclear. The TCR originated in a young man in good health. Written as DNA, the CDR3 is TGTGCCAGCAGTTACTCGATTGCGAGCACAGATACGCAGTATTTT. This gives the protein CASSYSIASTDTQYF.